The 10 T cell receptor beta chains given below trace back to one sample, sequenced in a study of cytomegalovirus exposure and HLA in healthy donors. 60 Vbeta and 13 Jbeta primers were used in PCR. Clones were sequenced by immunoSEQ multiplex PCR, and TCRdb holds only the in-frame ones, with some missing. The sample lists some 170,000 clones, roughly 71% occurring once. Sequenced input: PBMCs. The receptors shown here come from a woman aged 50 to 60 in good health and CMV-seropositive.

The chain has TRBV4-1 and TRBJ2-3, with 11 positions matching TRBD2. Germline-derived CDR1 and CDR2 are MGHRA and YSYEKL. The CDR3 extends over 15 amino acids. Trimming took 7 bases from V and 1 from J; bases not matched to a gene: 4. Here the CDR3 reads CASTLAGGGTDTQYF. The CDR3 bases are TGCGCCAGCACCTTAGCGGGGGGGGGCACAGATACGCAGTATTTT.

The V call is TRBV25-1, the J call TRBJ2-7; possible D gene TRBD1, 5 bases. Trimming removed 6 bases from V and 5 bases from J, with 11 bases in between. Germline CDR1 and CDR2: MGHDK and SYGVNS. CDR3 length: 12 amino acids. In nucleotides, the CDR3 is TGTGCCAGCAGCGTAGACAGTCACGAGCAGTACTTC. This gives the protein CASSVDSHEQYF.

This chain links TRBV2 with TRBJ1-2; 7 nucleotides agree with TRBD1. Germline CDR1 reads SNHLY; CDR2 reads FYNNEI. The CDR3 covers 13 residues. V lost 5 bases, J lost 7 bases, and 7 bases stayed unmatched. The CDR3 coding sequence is TGTGCCAGCAGTACCGACAGGGAAGCTGGCTACACCTTC. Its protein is CASSTDREAGYTF.

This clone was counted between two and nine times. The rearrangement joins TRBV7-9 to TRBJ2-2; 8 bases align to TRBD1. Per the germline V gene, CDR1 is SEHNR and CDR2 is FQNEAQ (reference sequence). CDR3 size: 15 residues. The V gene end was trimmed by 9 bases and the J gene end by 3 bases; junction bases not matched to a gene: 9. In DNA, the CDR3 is TGTGCCAGTTATATCGGGACAGGAGACACCGGGGAGCTGTTTTTT. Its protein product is CASYIGTGDTGELFF.

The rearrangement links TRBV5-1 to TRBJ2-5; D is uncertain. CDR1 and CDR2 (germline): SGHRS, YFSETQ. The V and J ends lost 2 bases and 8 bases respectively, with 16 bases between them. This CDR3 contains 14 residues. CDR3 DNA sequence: TGCGCCAGCAGCTTTTCTTTACCAAGAGATACCCAGTACTTC. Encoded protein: CASSFSLPRDTQYF.

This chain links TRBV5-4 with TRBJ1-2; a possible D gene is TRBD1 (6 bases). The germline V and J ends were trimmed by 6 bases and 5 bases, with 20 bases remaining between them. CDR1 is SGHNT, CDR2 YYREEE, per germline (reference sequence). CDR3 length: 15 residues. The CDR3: CASTMTSSTGYGYTF. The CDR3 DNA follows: TGTGCCAGCACCATGACCAGTTCGACAGGATATGGCTACACCTTC.

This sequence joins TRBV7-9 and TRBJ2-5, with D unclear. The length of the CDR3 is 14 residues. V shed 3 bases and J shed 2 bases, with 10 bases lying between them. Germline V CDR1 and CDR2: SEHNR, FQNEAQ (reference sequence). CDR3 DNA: TGTGCCAGCAGCTTGATCGTGGCACAAGAGACCCAGTACTTC. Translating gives CASSLIVAQETQYF. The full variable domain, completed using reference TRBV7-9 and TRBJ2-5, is DTGVSQNPRHKITKRGQNVTFRCDPISEHNRLYWYRQTLGQGPEFLTYFQNEAQLEKSRLLSDRFSAERPKGSFSTLEIQRTEQGDSAMYLCASSLIVAQETQYFGPGTRLLVL.

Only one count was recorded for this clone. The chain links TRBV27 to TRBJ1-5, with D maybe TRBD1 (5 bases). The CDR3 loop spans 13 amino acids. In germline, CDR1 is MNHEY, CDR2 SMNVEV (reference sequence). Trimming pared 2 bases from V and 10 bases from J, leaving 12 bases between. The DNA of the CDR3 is TGTGCCAGCAGTTTAGGGCAGGGCCTCCCCCAGCATTTT. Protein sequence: CASSLGQGLPQHF.

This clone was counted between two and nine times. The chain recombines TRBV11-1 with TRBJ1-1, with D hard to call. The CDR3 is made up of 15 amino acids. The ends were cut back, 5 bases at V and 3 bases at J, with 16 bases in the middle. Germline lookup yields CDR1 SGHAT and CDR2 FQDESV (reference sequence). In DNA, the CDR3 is TGTGCCAGCAGCCACCTCCAGGCCCTTCACACTGAAGCTTTCTTT. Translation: CASSHLQALHTEAFF.

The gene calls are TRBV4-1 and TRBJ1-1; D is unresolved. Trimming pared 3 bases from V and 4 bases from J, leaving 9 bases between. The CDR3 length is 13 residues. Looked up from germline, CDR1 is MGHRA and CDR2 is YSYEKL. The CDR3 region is CASSHPTGTEAFF. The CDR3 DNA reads TGCGCCAGCAGCCACCCCACCGGCACTGAAGCTTTCTTT.